This T cell receptor (beta chain) was sequenced during a study of OX40 agonist ivuxolimab in advanced cancers. In the study overall: All patients had ivuxolimab intravenously every 2 weeks at 0.01 to 10 mg/kg. Study-level results: The authors also found low normalized T-cell clonal expansion in some nonresponders. The study found that CD8+ T cells averaged more expanded clones than CD4+.

V lost 9 bases to trimming and J lost 3 bases, with 18 bases between them. The CDR3 runs 15 residues. Germline CDR1 and CDR2: LNHNV and YYDKDF (reference sequence). Sampled blood was obtained at baseline, cycle 4 day 1, and cycle 7 day 1. This clone was detected only a few times. Its antigen is unknown. The method was immunoSEQ multiplex PCR; TCRdb's version includes in-frame clones alone and lacks a portion of them. This table has 35,000 to 40,000 clones, more than 75% appearing once. The chain is built from TRBV15 and TRBJ2-1, with a tentative D call TRBD1 (7 bases). The TCR originated in an adult with an advanced solid tumor such as melanoma, head and neck, liver or kidney cancer. Specimen: CD4+ or CD8+ T cells sorted from blood, collected in a trial of the OX40 agonist ivuxolimab. The CDR3 DNA reads as TGTGCCACAGGGGGGTACAGGGGCTTCTACAATGAGCAGTTCTTC. This codes for CATGGYRGFYNEQFF.